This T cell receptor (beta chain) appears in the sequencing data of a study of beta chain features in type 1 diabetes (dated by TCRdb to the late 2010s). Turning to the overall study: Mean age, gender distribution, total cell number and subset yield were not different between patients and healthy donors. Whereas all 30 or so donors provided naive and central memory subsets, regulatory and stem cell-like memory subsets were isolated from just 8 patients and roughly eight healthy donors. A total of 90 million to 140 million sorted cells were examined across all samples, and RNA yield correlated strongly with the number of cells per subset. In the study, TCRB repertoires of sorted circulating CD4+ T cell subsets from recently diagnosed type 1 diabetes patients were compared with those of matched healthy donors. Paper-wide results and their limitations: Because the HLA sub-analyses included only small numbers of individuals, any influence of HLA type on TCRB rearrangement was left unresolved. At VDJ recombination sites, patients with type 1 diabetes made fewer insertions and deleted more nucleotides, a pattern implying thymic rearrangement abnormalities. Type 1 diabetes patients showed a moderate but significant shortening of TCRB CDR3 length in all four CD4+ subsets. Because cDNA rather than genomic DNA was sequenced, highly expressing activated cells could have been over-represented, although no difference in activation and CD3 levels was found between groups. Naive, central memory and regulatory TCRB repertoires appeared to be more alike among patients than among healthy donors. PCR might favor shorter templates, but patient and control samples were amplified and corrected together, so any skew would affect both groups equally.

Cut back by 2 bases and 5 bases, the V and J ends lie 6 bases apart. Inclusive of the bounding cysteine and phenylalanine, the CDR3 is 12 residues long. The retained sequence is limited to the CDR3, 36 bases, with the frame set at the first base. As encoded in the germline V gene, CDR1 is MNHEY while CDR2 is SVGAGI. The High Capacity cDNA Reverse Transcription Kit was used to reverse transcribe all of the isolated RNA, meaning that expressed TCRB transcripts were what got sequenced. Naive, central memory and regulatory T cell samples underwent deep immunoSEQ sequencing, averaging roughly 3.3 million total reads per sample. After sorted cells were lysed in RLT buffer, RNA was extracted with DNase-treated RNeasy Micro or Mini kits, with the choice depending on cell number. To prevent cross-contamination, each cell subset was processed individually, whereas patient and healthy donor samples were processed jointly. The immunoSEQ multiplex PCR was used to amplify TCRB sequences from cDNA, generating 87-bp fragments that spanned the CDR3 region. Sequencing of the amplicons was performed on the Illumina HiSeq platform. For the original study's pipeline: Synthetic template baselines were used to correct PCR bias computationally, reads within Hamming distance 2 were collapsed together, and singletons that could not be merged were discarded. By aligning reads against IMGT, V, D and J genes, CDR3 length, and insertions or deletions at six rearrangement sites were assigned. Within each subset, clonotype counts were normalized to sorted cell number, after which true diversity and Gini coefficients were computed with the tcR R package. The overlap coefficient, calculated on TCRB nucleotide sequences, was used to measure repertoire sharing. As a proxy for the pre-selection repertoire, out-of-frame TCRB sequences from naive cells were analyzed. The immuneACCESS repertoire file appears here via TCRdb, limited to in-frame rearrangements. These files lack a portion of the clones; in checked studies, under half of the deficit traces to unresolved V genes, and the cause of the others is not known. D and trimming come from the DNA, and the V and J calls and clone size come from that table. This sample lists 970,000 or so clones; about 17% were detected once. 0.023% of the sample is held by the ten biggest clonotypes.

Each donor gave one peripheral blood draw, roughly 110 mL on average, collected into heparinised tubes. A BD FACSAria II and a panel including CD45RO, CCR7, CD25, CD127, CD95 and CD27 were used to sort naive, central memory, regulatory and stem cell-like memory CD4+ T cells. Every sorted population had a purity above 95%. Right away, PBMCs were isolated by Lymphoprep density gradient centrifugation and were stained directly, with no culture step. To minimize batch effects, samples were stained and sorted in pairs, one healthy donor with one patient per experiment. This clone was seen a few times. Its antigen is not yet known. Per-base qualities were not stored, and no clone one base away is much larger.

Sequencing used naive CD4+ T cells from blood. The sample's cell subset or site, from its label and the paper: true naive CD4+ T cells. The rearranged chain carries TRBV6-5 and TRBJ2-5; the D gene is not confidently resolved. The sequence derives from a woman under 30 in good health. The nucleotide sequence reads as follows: TGTGCCAGCAGTTACCCCCTGGAGACCCAGTACTTC. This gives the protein CASSYPLETQYF.